This entry lists 13 T cell receptor beta chains sequenced from one sample in a study of T cells after posttransplantation cyclophosphamide listed by TCRdb under 2016. The library came from the immunoSEQ multiplex PCR assay. Drawn from immuneACCESS, this table holds only the in-frame rearrangements with V and J called that TCRdb kept. Clones are partly lost; checked studies trace under half to an unresolved V gene and leave the rest unexplained. This sample comprises 31,000 or so clones, 80% to 95% of them detected only once. In total, the top ten clones hold 0.2% to 0.3% of the sample. Viable CD3+CD4+ or CD3+CD8+ cells that were CCR7+CD45RA+CD45RO-CD95-CD27+CD28+ were classified as naive T cells. Sequenced material: naive CD4+ T cells sorted from PBMCs. The receptors were sampled from a woman in her sixties or seventies in good health, CMV-negative, and a related stem cell transplant donor.

The V gene is TRBV7-2, the J gene TRBJ1-3; tentatively, D is TRBD1 (5 bases). CDR3 length: 15 amino acids. Germline CDR1 is SGHTA and CDR2 is FQGNSA. V lost 1 base, J lost 3 bases, and 10 bases lay in between. The CDR3 spells CASSLDGTNGNTIYF. CDR3 coding DNA: TGTGCCAGCAGCTTAGATGGGACTAATGGAAACACCATATATTTT.

V gene TRBV30 combines with J gene TRBJ2-7; 7 nucleotides align to TRBD2. The trim removed 5 bases at V and 7 bases at J, leaving 17 bases unmatched. Germline V gene lookup returns CDR1 GTSNPN and CDR2 SVGIG (reference sequence). This CDR3 spans 15 amino acids. CDR3 residues: CAWVYGDGRPGEQYF. CDR3 nucleotides: TGTGCCTGGGTCTACGGGGACGGGAGGCCGGGAGAGCAGTACTTC.

V is TRBV5-1 and J is TRBJ2-7, with TRBD2 identical over 8 bases. Germline V gene data show CDR1 as SGHRS and CDR2 as YFSETQ. CDR3 length equals 15 residues. The ends lost 0 bases at V and 5 bases at J; junction bases unmatched: 7. The CDR3 loop is CASSLAQAGANEQYF. CDR3 sequence (DNA): TGCGCCAGCAGCTTGGCCCAAGCGGGAGCTAACGAGCAGTACTTC.

This clone was observed once. The rearrangement uses TRBV5-1 and TRBJ2-5; D possibly corresponds to TRBD2 (6 bases). The CDR3 totals 15 residues. The germline CDR1 and CDR2 sequences are SGHRS and YFSETQ. Trimming left V 6 bases short and J 7 bases short, with 22 bases between. This CDR3 is CASTPGTAGRGTQYF. The DNA for the CDR3 is TGCGCCAGCACCCCTGGGACCGCGGGGCGGGGGACCCAGTACTTC.

This clone showed up just once. The V call is TRBV27, the J call TRBJ1-5, with D possibly TRBD1 on 5 matching bases. Trimming removed 4 bases from V and 2 bases from J, with 18 bases in between. In germline, CDR1 is MNHEY, CDR2 SMNVEV (reference sequence). The CDR3 sequence is 17 residues long. DNA for the CDR3: TGTGCCAGCAGTTCAACGGTATGGGGGGTTCGCAATCAGCCCCAGCATTTT. Translating gives CASSSTVWGVRNQPQHF.

This chain connects TRBV27 to TRBJ2-2; 11 bases are shared with TRBD2. CDR3 length: 17 residues. From germline, CDR1 is MNHEY and CDR2 SMNVEV (reference sequence). After removal of 6 bases from V and 5 bases from J, the junction contained 11 bases not matched to a gene. The CDR3 is CASSPSTSGAQTGELFF. In nucleotides, the CDR3 is TGTGCCAGCAGCCCATCGACTAGCGGGGCTCAAACCGGGGAGCTGTTTTTT.

The sample holds one count of this clone. J is TRBJ2-6 and V is TRBV2; TRBD1 agrees at 9 bases. The CDR3 extends over 15 amino acids. CDR1 is SNHLY, CDR2 FYNNEI, per germline. V shed 5 bases, J shed 4 bases, and the junction held 3 bases outside the gene matches. The CDR3: CASSRQGVGANVLTF. The CDR3 DNA reads TGTGCCAGCAGTAGACAGGGGGTAGGGGCCAACGTCCTGACTTTC.

This clone was detected only once. The rearrangement joins TRBV27 to TRBJ2-5; 9 bases are a match to TRBD2. Per germline, CDR1 MNHEY and CDR2 SMNVEV (reference sequence). The length of the CDR3 is 16 residues. Germline trimming cut 4 bases from V and 3 bases from J; bases unmatched to any gene: 9. CDR3 DNA: TGTGCCAGCAGTTATACCCGGGCTAGCGGGAAAGAGACCCAGTACTTC. Protein: CASSYTRASGKETQYF.

This clone was counted only a few times. A read error may account for a junction end that differs from germline. The rearrangement uses TRBV6-1 and TRBJ1-5, with D possibly being TRBD1 (6 bases). The CDR3 consists of 15 residues. Per germline, CDR1 MNHNS and CDR2 SASEGT. CDR3 DNA: TGTGCCAACAGTGAATCGGGGGGCCGAAATCAGCCCCAGCATTTT. This gives the protein CANSESGGRNQPQHF.

The rearrangement joins TRBV5-1 to TRBJ1-1, with unresolved D. The V end lost 5 bases, the J end lost 2 bases, and 16 bases lay between the germline ends. Germline CDR1 is SGHRS and CDR2 is YFSETQ. This CDR3 is built from 15 residues. This CDR3 is CASSLGTGFNTEAFF. The DNA of the CDR3 is TGCGCCAGCAGTCTTGGCACGGGGTTCAACACTGAAGCTTTCTTT.

This sequence joins TRBV9 and TRBJ2-1; 8 bases are a match to TRBD2. The ends lost 3 bases at V and 5 bases at J; junction bases unmatched: 10. The V gene's germline CDR1 is SGDLS and CDR2 YYNGEE. The length of the CDR3 is 16 residues. DNA for the CDR3: TGTGCCAGCAGCGGCGGACTAGCCCCCGGGGACAATGAGCAGTTCTTC. It encodes CASSGGLAPGDNEQFF.

V gene TRBV6-5 combines with J gene TRBJ2-1; 7 bases match TRBD1. Germline V gene data show CDR1 as MNHEY and CDR2 as SVGAGI. The CDR3 runs to 14 residues. V lost 0 bases, J lost 10 bases, and 6 bases stayed unmatched. CDR3 sequence (DNA): TGTGCCAGCAGTTACTCTAAGGGGGCCGGAGAGCAGTTCTTC. Translation: CASSYSKGAGEQFF.

This clone was counted a few times. The gene calls are TRBV5-6 and TRBJ1-3, with 7 bases aligning to TRBD1. J lost 2 bases, V lost 6 bases, and 5 bases had no gene match. CDR3 length: 14 residues. Germline V CDR1 and CDR2: SGHDT, YYEEEE. CDR3 nucleotide sequence: TGTGCCAGCACCACTACAGGGGCTGGAAACACCATATATTTT. This translates into CASTTTGAGNTIYF. Full variable domain (missing parts from reference TRBV5-6 and TRBJ1-3): DAGVTQSPTHLIKTRGQQVTLRCSPKSGHDTVSWYQQALGQGPQFIFQYYEEEERQRGNFPDRFSGHQFPNYSSELNVNALLLGDSALYLCASTTTGAGNTIYFGEGSWLTVV.